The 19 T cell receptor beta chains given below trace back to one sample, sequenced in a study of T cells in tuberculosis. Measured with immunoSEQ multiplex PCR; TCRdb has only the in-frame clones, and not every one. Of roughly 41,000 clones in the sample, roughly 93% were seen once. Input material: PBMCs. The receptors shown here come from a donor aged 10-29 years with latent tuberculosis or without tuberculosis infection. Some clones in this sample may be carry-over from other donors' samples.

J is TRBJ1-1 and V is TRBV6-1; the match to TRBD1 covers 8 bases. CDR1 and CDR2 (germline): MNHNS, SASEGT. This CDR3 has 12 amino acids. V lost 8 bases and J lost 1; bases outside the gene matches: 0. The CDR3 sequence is CASGTGNTEAFF. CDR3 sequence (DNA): TGTGCCAGCGGGACAGGGAACACTGAAGCTTTCTTT.

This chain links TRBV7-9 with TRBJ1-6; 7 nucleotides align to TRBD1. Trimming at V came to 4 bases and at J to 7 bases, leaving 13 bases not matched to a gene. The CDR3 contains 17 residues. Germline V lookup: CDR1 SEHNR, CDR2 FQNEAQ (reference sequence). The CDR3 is CASSSDHLTGRNSPLHF. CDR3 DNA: TGTGCCAGCAGCTCCGACCATTTGACAGGGAGGAATTCACCCCTCCACTTT.

The CDR3 sequence: CASSSPPQTGETTDTQYF. CDR3 bases: TGTGCCAGCAGCTCACCACCTCAGACAGGGGAGACAACAGATACGCAGTATTTT. This sequence joins TRBV11-3 and TRBJ2-3, with 8 bases fitting TRBD1. Germline CDR1 is SGHNT and CDR2 is YENEEA. The ends lost 4 bases at V and 3 bases at J; junction bases unmatched: 15. This CDR3 has 18 residues.

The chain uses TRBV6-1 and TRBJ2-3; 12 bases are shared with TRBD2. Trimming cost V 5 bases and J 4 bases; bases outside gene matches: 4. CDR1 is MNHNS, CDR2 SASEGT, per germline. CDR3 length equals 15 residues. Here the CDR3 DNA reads TGTGCCAGCAGTCCTAGCGGGGGGGCCGCAGATACGCAGTATTTT. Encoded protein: CASSPSGGAADTQYF.

CDR3 nucleotide sequence: TGCGCCAGCAGCTTGGTTGGGACAGTAAATGAAAAACTGTTTTTT. Amino acids: CASSLVGTVNEKLFF. This sequence joins TRBV5-1 and TRBJ1-4; 7 bases align to TRBD1. Unmatched junction bases numbered 4, after V lost 0 bases and J lost 5 bases. CDR1 and CDR2 (germline): SGHRS, YFSETQ. The CDR3 length is 15 residues.

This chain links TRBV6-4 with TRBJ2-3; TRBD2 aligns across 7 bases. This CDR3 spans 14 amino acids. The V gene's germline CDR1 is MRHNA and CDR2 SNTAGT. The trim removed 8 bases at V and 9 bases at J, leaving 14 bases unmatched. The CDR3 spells CASQTTSGAGTQYF. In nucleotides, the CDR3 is TGTGCCAGCCAGACCACGTCTGGAGCGGGAACGCAGTATTTT.

The CDR3 nucleotides read TGTGCCAGCAGCCAAGATGGGCAGGGGGGTAACTATGGCTACACCTTC. Its protein is CASSQDGQGGNYGYTF. This rearrangement joins TRBV4-2 to TRBJ1-2; 7 bases map to TRBD1. CDR1 is LGHNA and CDR2 is YNFKEQ in the germline V gene. Trimming cost V 0 bases and J 1 base; bases outside gene matches: 5. The CDR3 loop spans 16 amino acids.

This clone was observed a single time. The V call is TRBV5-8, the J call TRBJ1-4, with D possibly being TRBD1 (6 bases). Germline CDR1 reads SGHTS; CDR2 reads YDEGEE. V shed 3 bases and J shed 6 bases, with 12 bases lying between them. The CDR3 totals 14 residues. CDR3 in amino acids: CASSSQGAHEKLFF. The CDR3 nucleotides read TGTGCCAGCAGCTCACAGGGAGCTCATGAAAAACTGTTTTTT.

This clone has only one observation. The CDR3 loop reads CASSRRGSGEGTGELFF. The CDR3 DNA sequence: TGTGCCAGCAGCCGACGCGGTAGCGGGGAGGGCACCGGGGAGCTGTTTTTT. The chain carries TRBV5-5 and TRBJ2-2; TRBD2 matches at 8 bases. The CDR3 spans 17 residues. Germline CDR1 SGHKS, CDR2 YYEKEE (reference sequence). V gave up 4 bases and J gave up 4 bases; unmatched junction bases: 12. Supplemented by reference TRBV5-5 and TRBJ2-2, the full variable domain reads DAGVTQSPTHLIKTRGQQVTLRCSPISGHKSVSWYQQVLGQGPQFIFQYYEKEERGRGNFPDRFSARQFPNYSSELNVNALLLGDSALYLCASSRRGSGEGTGELFFGEGSRLTVL.

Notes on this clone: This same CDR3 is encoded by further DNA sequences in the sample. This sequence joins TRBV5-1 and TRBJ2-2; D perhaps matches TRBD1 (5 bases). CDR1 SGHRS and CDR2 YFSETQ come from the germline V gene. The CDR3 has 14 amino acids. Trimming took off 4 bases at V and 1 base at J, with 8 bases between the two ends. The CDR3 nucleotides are TGCGCCAGCAGCCTTGGACAGAACACCGGGGAGCTGTTTTTT. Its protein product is CASSLGQNTGELFF.

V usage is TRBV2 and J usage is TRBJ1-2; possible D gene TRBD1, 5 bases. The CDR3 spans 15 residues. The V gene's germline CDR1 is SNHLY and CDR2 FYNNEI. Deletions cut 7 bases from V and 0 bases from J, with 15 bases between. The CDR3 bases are TGTGCCAGCACAGGACGGACACGTACTAACTATGGCTACACCTTC. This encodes CASTGRTRTNYGYTF.

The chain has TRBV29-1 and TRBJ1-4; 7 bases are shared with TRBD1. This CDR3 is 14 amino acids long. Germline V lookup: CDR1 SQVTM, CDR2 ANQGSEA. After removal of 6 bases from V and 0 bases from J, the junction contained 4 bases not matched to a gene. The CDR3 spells CSVARGTTNEKLFF. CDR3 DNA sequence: TGCAGCGTCGCCAGGGGGACAACTAATGAAAAACTGTTTTTT.

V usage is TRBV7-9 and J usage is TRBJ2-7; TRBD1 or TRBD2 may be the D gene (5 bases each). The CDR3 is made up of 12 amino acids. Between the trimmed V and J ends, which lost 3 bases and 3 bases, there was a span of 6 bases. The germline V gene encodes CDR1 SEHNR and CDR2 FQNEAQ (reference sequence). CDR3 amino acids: CASSLGDYEQYV. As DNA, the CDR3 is TGTGCCAGCAGCTTGGGGGACTACGAGCAGTACGTC.

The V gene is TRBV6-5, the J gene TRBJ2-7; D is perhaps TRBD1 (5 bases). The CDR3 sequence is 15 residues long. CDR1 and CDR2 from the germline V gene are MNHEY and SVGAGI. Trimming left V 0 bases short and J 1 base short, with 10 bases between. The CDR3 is CASSYSGQGSYEQYF. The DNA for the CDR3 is TGTGCCAGCAGTTACTCGGGGCAGGGATCCTACGAGCAGTACTTC.

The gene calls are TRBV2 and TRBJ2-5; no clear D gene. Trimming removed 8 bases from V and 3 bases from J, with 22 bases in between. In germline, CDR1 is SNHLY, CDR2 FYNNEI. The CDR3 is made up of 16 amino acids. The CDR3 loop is CASGPSQRGEEETQYF. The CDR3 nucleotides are TGTGCCAGCGGCCCGAGCCAGCGAGGAGAAGAAGAGACCCAGTACTTC.

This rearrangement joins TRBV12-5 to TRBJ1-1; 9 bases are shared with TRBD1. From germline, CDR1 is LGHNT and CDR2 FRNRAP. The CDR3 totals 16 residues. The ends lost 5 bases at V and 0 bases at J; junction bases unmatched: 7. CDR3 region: CASGGTGGAVNTEAFF. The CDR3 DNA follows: TGTGCTAGTGGTGGCACAGGGGGCGCGGTGAACACTGAAGCTTTCTTT.

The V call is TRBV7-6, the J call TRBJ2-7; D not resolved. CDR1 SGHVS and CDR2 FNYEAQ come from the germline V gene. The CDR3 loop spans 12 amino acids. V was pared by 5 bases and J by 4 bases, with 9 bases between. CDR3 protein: CASSQQPYEQYV. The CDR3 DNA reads TGTGCCAGCAGCCAACAGCCATACGAGCAGTACGTC.

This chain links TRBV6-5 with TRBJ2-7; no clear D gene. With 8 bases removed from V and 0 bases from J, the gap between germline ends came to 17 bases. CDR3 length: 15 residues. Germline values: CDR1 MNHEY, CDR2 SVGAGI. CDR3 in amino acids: CASRTWISSSYEQYF. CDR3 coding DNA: TGTGCCAGCCGAACTTGGATATCTAGCTCCTACGAGCAGTACTTC.

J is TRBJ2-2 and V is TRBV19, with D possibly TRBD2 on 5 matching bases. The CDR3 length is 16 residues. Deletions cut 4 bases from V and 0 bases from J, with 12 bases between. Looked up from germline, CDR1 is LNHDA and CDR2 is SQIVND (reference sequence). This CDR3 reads CASSRGPGPNTGELFF. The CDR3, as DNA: TGTGCCAGTAGTAGAGGGCCGGGCCCGAACACCGGGGAGCTGTTTTTT.